This TCR beta chain stems from a study of cytomegalovirus exposure and HLA in healthy donors. Study information: The study's early data release held roughly 90 million unique TCRs from HLA-typed donors.

Notes on this clone: Its target is not known.

The V gene's germline CDR1 is SGHTS and CDR2 YDEGEE. The CDR3 contains 15 residues. J lost 0 bases, V lost 6 bases, and 6 bases had no gene match. In the PCR, 60 Vbeta and 13 Jbeta primers were used. Assay used: immunoSEQ multiplex PCR; TCRdb lists only in-frame clones, some missing. The repertoire holds around 150,000 clones, with approximately 79% as singletons. Findings of the study overall: By a later analysis, the bulk of CMV-associated TCR beta chains appeared HLA-restricted. CMV serostatus was the only recorded immune exposure for donors.

The receptor comes from a man aged 50-60 years in good health and CMV-seropositive. What was sequenced was PBMCs. This rearrangement joins TRBV5-8 to TRBJ1-5, with 7 bases identical to TRBD1. The CDR3 reads CASTMTGFSNQPQHF. CDR3 coding DNA: TGTGCCAGCACCATGACAGGGTTTAGCAATCAGCCCCAGCATTTT.